This TCR beta chain was sequenced in a study of T-cell memory formation after mild COVID-19. The CDR3 covers 14 residues. Trimming stripped 3 bases from V and 1 base from J, with 6 bases between. TCRdb processed the 5' RACE reads anew with MiXCR; each CDR3 protein has one entry. The table has 550,000 to 600,000 distinct CDR3 sequences, around a sixth seen once. This clonotype has a count of ten or more. V is TRBV12-3 or TRBV12-4 and J is TRBJ2-2; no firm D call. Sequencing was performed on PBMCs or a T cell subset sorted from them (not recorded which). The TCR comes from an adult woman who had mild COVID-19 (a few samples of this study predate the infection). Cell type and time point are not known. The DNA of the CDR3 is TGTGCCAGCAGTTTTGAGATGAACACCGGGGAGCTGTTTTTT. Its protein is CASSFEMNTGELFF.